What follows are 20 T cell receptor beta chains derived from one specimen sequenced in a study of blood T cell repertoires in COVID-19. Clones were sequenced by immunoSEQ multiplex PCR, and TCRdb holds only the in-frame ones, with some missing. The data show roughly 220,000 clones, around 89% seen once. Sequenced sample: PBMCs or T cells enriched from blood (not recorded which). The receptors come from a woman between 18 and 30 years old in a cohort exposed to, infected with or recovered from COVID-19 (not recorded which).

This chain joins TRBV5-1 and TRBJ2-5, with D possibly matching TRBD2 (6 bases). V was cut by 4 bases and J by 7 bases, with 23 bases left in between. The germline V gene has CDR1 SGHRS and CDR2 YFSETQ. The CDR3 length is 16 residues. CDR3 region: CASSPDGDRWGGTQYF. The CDR3 DNA reads TGCGCCAGCAGCCCGGACGGAGATCGGTGGGGAGGGACCCAGTACTTC.

The CDR3 region has the DNA TGCAGCGTTGAAGGGACTAGTGCCCTCAATGAGCAGTTCTTC. Protein: CSVEGTSALNEQFF. This chain uses TRBV29-1 with TRBJ2-1; 7 nucleotides agree with TRBD2. V lost 1 base, J lost 6 bases, and 6 bases stayed unmatched. Looked up from germline, CDR1 is SQVTM and CDR2 is ANQGSEA. The CDR3 runs 14 residues.

The chain is built from TRBV19 and TRBJ1-6; D might be TRBD1 (6 bases). Germline CDR1 reads LNHDA; CDR2 reads SQIVND (reference sequence). The CDR3 spans 15 residues. With 3 bases removed from V and 7 bases from J, the gap between germline ends came to 13 bases. The CDR3 DNA reads as TGTGCCAGTAGTATCTCAGGGGCCTCAAATTCACCCCTCCACTTT. This encodes CASSISGASNSPLHF.

This chain connects TRBV18 to TRBJ1-1; 8 nucleotides agree with TRBD1. V lost 4 bases to trimming and J lost 1 base; unmatched junction nucleotides: 2. The CDR3 spans 14 residues. Germline V gene lookup returns CDR1 KGHSH and CDR2 LQKENI. The CDR3 nucleotides are TGTGCCAGCTCACTGACAGGGGAGAACACTGAAGCTTTCTTT. Its translation is CASSLTGENTEAFF.

This chain connects TRBV5-1 to TRBJ2-3; 10 bases line up with TRBD2. V was clipped by 4 bases and J by 2 bases; unmatched bases: 10. Germline loops: CDR1 SGHRS, CDR2 YFSETQ. There are 17 residues in the CDR3. The CDR3 DNA reads as TGCGCCAGCAGCGTCGACCCGAGCGGGAGGGACACAGATACGCAGTATTTT. Its translation is CASSVDPSGRDTDTQYF.

The chain combines TRBV19 with TRBJ2-7; D unresolved. CDR1 is LNHDA and CDR2 is SQIVND in the germline V gene (reference sequence). CDR3 length: 13 amino acids. Between the trimmed V and J ends, which lost 4 bases and 2 bases, there was a span of 9 bases. The chain's CDR3 is CASSSSSPYEQYF. As DNA, the CDR3 is TGTGCCAGTAGTAGTAGTTCCCCCTACGAGCAGTACTTC.

This chain connects TRBV27 to TRBJ2-1, with D possibly matching TRBD1 (5 bases). Deletions cut 3 bases from V and 7 bases from J, with 10 bases between. Germline CDR1 and CDR2: MNHEY and SMNVEV (reference sequence). The CDR3 loop spans 13 amino acids. CDR3 region: CASSFQGGNEQFF. CDR3 coding DNA: TGTGCCAGCAGTTTCCAGGGTGGAAATGAGCAGTTCTTC.

The chain employs TRBV6-5 and TRBJ1-2, with 7 bases aligning to TRBD1. Germline lookup yields CDR1 MNHEY and CDR2 SVGAGI. The CDR3 spans 13 residues. With V trimmed by 10 bases and J by 3 bases, 8 bases remained unmatched. The CDR3 spells CATTLGQHYGYTF. CDR3 DNA: TGTGCCACTACATTGGGACAGCACTATGGCTACACCTTC.

As for this clone: The junction does not match germline at one end; this may be a read error. CDR3 in amino acids: CASSPTSGRYFGELFF. CDR3 coding DNA: TGTGCTAGCAGCCCTACTAGCGGCCGGTATTTCGGGGAGCTGTTTTTT. This chain joins TRBV7-7 and TRBJ2-2; 8 bases are a match to TRBD2. The germline V gene has CDR1 SSHAT and CDR2 FNYEAQ (reference sequence). The CDR3 runs 16 residues.

This chain links TRBV28 with TRBJ1-5; 12 bases match TRBD1. The CDR3 sequence is 19 residues long. The germline V gene has CDR1 MDHEN and CDR2 SYDVKM. Unmatched junction bases numbered 12, after V lost 5 bases and J lost 1 base. The CDR3 spells CASSTPGTGGEWSNQPQHF. The CDR3 DNA reads as TGTGCCAGCAGTACACCCGGGACAGGGGGCGAGTGGAGCAATCAGCCCCAGCATTTT.

The V gene is TRBV6-5, the J gene TRBJ1-1; D remains unclear. V shed 5 bases and J shed 5 bases, with 12 bases lying between them. Germline CDR1 and CDR2: MNHEY and SVGAGI. CDR3 length equals 13 residues. For the CDR3, the DNA is TGTGCCAGCAGTCGCGACTCCGGGACTGAAGCTTTCTTT. Translating gives CASSRDSGTEAFF.

The chain carries TRBV3-1 (or the pseudogene TRBV3-2) and TRBJ2-6, with a tentative D call TRBD1 (5 bases). Trimming left V 1 base short and J 4 bases short, with 11 bases between. This CDR3 is 16 amino acids long. Germline V gene lookup returns CDR1 LGHDT and CDR2 YNNKEL (reference sequence). The DNA of the CDR3 is TGTGCCAGCAGCCAAGTTGGCAGGGTCGGGGCCAACGTCCTGACTTTC. Translated: CASSQVGRVGANVLTF.

The chain recombines TRBV7-6 with TRBJ2-3; 12 bases are shared with TRBD2. The germline gives CDR1 SGHVS, CDR2 FNYEAQ. V trimming: 4 bases; J trimming: 1 base; junction bases outside the gene matches: 6. The CDR3 sequence is 17 residues long. This chain's CDR3 is CASSSRLAGDGTDTQYF. The CDR3, as DNA: TGTGCCAGCAGCTCACGACTAGCGGGAGATGGCACAGATACGCAGTATTTT.

This chain connects TRBV6-5 to TRBJ2-5, with 10 bases matching TRBD2. The CDR3 length is 14 residues. J was trimmed by 5 bases and V by 7 bases; bases with no gene match: 7. Germline V gene data show CDR1 as MNHEY and CDR2 as SVGAGI. The CDR3 DNA reads as TGTGCCAGCACCCAAGGGACTAGCGTGGAGACCCAGTACTTC. It translates to CASTQGTSVETQYF.

The chain employs TRBV28 and TRBJ1-2; weak D call: TRBD1 (5 bases). From germline, CDR1 is MDHEN and CDR2 SYDVKM. The CDR3 sequence is 14 residues long. With 5 bases removed from V and 3 bases from J, the gap between germline ends came to 13 bases. CDR3 region: CASSDQGIDYGYTF. The CDR3 nucleotides are TGTGCCAGCAGTGACCAGGGAATTGACTATGGCTACACCTTC.

The chain recombines TRBV28 with TRBJ1-5; weak D call: TRBD1 (6 bases). Per the germline V gene, CDR1 is MDHEN and CDR2 is SYDVKM. With 4 bases removed from V and 0 bases from J, the gap between germline ends came to 10 bases. This CDR3 comprises 15 residues. CDR3 sequence (DNA): TGTGCCAGCAGTTGGGGGACACATAGCAATCAGCCCCAGCATTTT. This translates into CASSWGTHSNQPQHF.

This chain joins TRBV4-2 and TRBJ2-5, with TRBD2 as a possible D gene (7 bases). V lost 0 bases and J lost 5, with 19 bases in between. Germline assignment: CDR1 LGHNA and CDR2 YNFKEQ. This CDR3 is built from 17 residues. CDR3 loop: CASSQEGQGGARETQYF. The CDR3 bases are TGTGCCAGCAGCCAAGAGGGGCAAGGGGGGGCCAGGGAGACCCAGTACTTC.

J is TRBJ1-2 and V is TRBV3-1 (or the pseudogene TRBV3-2); 7 bases are shared with TRBD1. Germline V gene sequence: CDR1 LGHDT, CDR2 YNNKEL (reference sequence). CDR3 length: 13 residues. J gave up 4 bases and V 4 bases, and 3 bases lay outside the gene matches. CDR3 sequence reads: CASSPTGVYGYTF. Here the CDR3 DNA reads TGTGCCAGCAGCCCCACAGGGGTCTATGGCTACACCTTC.

The chain is built from TRBV5-6 and TRBJ1-1; D is perhaps TRBD1 (6 bases). This CDR3 spans 13 amino acids. Germline V gene lookup returns CDR1 SGHDT and CDR2 YYEEEE. The V and J ends lost 1 base and 8 bases respectively, with 12 bases between them. In nucleotides, the CDR3 is TGTGCCAGCAGCTTGTATTTACAGGGCGAAGCTTTCTTT. It specifies CASSLYLQGEAFF.

The chain carries TRBV3-1 (or the pseudogene TRBV3-2) and TRBJ1-2, with 7 bases identical to TRBD1. The germline V gene encodes CDR1 LGHDT and CDR2 YNNKEL (reference sequence). Trimming cost V 0 bases and J 4 bases; bases outside gene matches: 5. The CDR3 runs to 15 residues. The CDR3 DNA follows: TGTGCCAGCAGCCAAGATCCGGGACAGCTCTATGGCTACACCTTC. Translated, it gives CASSQDPGQLYGYTF.